The rows below give T cell receptor beta chains drawn from one sample of a study of identifying expanded T cells in peripheral blood. Profiled with immunoSEQ multiplex PCR; TCRdb holds only in-frame clones, not every one. The sample includes about 52,000 clones, around 82% of them seen just once. The specimen was blood. The receptors originated from a person aged 18 to 69 in good health. CDR3s include the opening cysteine and the closing phenylalanine or tryptophan. The D gene is left open where the match is weak. Not all rows give a size; the values are once, few, many and, for expanded clones, a class.

length: 15; V: TRBV4-1; D: -; J: TRBJ1-2; size: -; DNA: TGCGCCAGCAGCCAAGAACGAGGATCCGGCTATGGCTACACCTTC; CDR3: CASSQERGSGYGYTF
length: 11; V: TRBV20-1; D: -; J: TRBJ2-5; size: -; DNA: TGCAGTGCCCTACTATCGGAGACCCAGTACTTC; CDR3: CSALLSETQYF
length: 16; V: TRBV7-3; D: -; J: TRBJ2-2; size: -; DNA: TGTGCCAGCAGCTTTATTGGACAAGCGAACACCGGGGAGCTGTTTTTT; CDR3: CASSFIGQANTGELFF
length: 16; V: TRBV18; D: -; J: TRBJ2-2; size: -; DNA: TGTGCCAGCTCACCACCCCTAGTACAGGGCACCGGGGAGCTGTTTTTT; CDR3: CASSPPLVQGTGELFF
length: 11; V: TRBV29-1; D: -; J: TRBJ1-2; size: -; DNA: TGCAGCGTTCGACAGCTGGAGGGCTACACCTTC; CDR3: CSVRQLEGYTF
length: 15; V: TRBV6-1; D: TRBD1; J: TRBJ2-7; size: -; DNA: TGTGCCAGCACTCTGGACAGGGTGAGCTCCTACGAGCAGTACTTC; CDR3: CASTLDRVSSYEQYF
length: 13; V: TRBV27; D: -; J: TRBJ2-3; size: -; DNA: TGTGCCAGCGCTCGACAGGACACAGATACGCAGTATTTT; CDR3: CASARQDTDTQYF
length: 12; V: TRBV29-1; D: -; J: TRBJ1-2; size: -; DNA: TGCAGCGTTGAGCCAGGGCAGGGTGGCTACACCTTC; CDR3: CSVEPGQGGYTF
length: 14; V: TRBV4-1; D: TRBD2; J: TRBJ2-1; size: few; DNA: TGCGCCAGCAGAGTACTAGCGGGGAACAATGAGCAGTTCTTC; CDR3: CASRVLAGNNEQFF
length: 15; V: TRBV5-5; D: TRBD2; J: TRBJ2-2; size: -; DNA: TGTGCCAGCACCTCTACCTCGGGAGGACCCGGGGAGCTGTTTTTT; CDR3: CASTSTSGGPGELFF
length: 15; V: TRBV7-2; D: -; J: TRBJ2-7; size: -; DNA: TGTGCCAGCAGCTTCGGGGGATCTTCGGGAAACGAGCAGTACTTC; CDR3: CASSFGGSSGNEQYF
length: 14; V: TRBV5-4; D: -; J: TRBJ2-7; size: once; DNA: TGTGCCAGCAGCCCGGATGGGTCCCTCTACGAGCAGTACTTC; CDR3: CASSPDGSLYEQYF
length: 14; V: TRBV19; D: -; J: TRBJ1-2; size: few; DNA: TGTGCCAGTGAGATCCCGCGGGGGTTTTATGGCTACACCTTC; CDR3: CASEIPRGFYGYTF
length: 15; V: TRBV5-7; D: -; J: TRBJ1-5; size: once; DNA: TGTGCCAGCAGCTTCCTGACAGGCCCCAATCAGCCCCAGCATTTT; CDR3: CASSFLTGPNQPQHF
length: 12; V: TRBV6-5; D: -; J: TRBJ1-2; size: -; DNA: TGTGCCAGCACACTTAGAGGAGATGGCTACACCTTC; CDR3: CASTLRGDGYTF
length: 16; V: TRBV5-4; D: -; J: TRBJ1-2; size: few; DNA: TGTGCCAGCAGCTTGCCTTCGACTCAACCCGGCTATGGCTACACCTTC; CDR3: CASSLPSTQPGYGYTF
length: 12; V: TRBV5-6; D: -; J: TRBJ1-1; size: once; DNA: TGTGCCAGCAGCCCGTTTGGGGGTGAAGCTTTCTTT; CDR3: CASSPFGGEAFF
length: 16; V: TRBV5-4; D: -; J: TRBJ1-1; size: -; DNA: TGTGCCAGCAGCCGGGCCACCACAGGGAGTAGCACTGAAGCTTTCTTT; CDR3: CASSRATTGSSTEAFF
length: 16; V: TRBV19; D: TRBD2; J: TRBJ2-2; size: few; DNA: TGTGCCAGTAGTATATACGGGGGGGCTAACACCGGGGAGCTGTTTTTT; CDR3: CASSIYGGANTGELFF
length: 17; V: TRBV7-2; D: TRBD2; J: TRBJ2-1; size: -; DNA: TGTGCCAGCAGCGCCCAGCGGACTAGCGGGGGAGGAAATGAGCAGTTCTTC; CDR3: CASSAQRTSGGGNEQFF
length: 16; V: TRBV18; D: TRBD1; J: TRBJ1-3; size: -; DNA: TGTGCCAGCTCCTCGACCGGGACAGGGTTCGGAAACACCATATATTTT; CDR3: CASSSTGTGFGNTIYF
length: 15; V: TRBV6-5; D: -; J: TRBJ1-6; size: -; DNA: TGTGCCAGCACCCCGACATTCGATTGGCATTCACCCCTCCACTTT; CDR3: CASTPTFDWHSPLHF
length: 18; V: TRBV7-9; D: TRBD1; J: TRBJ1-1; size: few; DNA: TGTGCCAGCAGCTTAGCGGGGGTGTCCGGACAGGGGAACACTGAAGCTTTCTTT; CDR3: CASSLAGVSGQGNTEAFF
length: 16; V: TRBV11-2; D: -; J: TRBJ2-2; size: -; DNA: TGTGCCAGCAGCTTATTGGTCCAGATTAACACCGGGGAGCTGTTTTTT; CDR3: CASSLLVQINTGELFF
length: 16; V: TRBV14; D: -; J: TRBJ1-2; size: -; DNA: TGTGCCAGCAGCCAAGATCTACCAGGGGCCGAAAGGGTATACACCTTC; CDR3: CASSQDLPGAERVYTF
length: 13; V: TRBV5-4; D: -; J: TRBJ1-1; size: -; DNA: TGTGCCAGCAGCTTACAGTTGAACACTGAAGCTTTCTTT; CDR3: CASSLQLNTEAFF
length: 15; V: TRBV4-3; D: -; J: TRBJ2-3; size: -; DNA: TGCGCCAGCAGCCAAGAGCGCAGGACCACAGATACGCAGTATTTT; CDR3: CASSQERRTTDTQYF
length: 15; V: TRBV12-5; D: TRBD1; J: TRBJ2-1; size: -; DNA: TGTGCTAGTGGGTCCGGGACAGCGTACAACAATGAGCAGTTCTTC; CDR3: CASGSGTAYNNEQFF
length: 17; V: TRBV28; D: TRBD2; J: TRBJ2-2; size: -; DNA: TGTGCCAGCAGTTCAACCCGACTAGCGGGGAACACCGGGGAGCTGTTTTTT; CDR3: CASSSTRLAGNTGELFF
length: 12; V: TRBV14; D: -; J: TRBJ2-1; size: -; DNA: TGTGCCAGCAGCCAACGTAACAATGAGCAGTTCTTC; CDR3: CASSQRNNEQFF
length: 17; V: TRBV7-9; D: TRBD2; J: TRBJ2-2; size: -; DNA: TGTGCCAGCAGCTTAGGGACTGTGCGGGAGGCCACCGGGGAGCTGTTTTTT; CDR3: CASSLGTVREATGELFF
length: 16; V: TRBV27; D: TRBD1; J: TRBJ2-2; size: -; DNA: TGTGCCAGCAGTTATAAGGACAGGGGAGGGACCGGGGAGCTGTTTTTT; CDR3: CASSYKDRGGTGELFF
length: 15; V: TRBV5-1; D: -; J: TRBJ1-6; size: few; DNA: TGCGCCAGCAGCTTGGACGGACATGAGGGGGCACCCCTCCACTTT; CDR3: CASSLDGHEGAPLHF
length: 15; V: TRBV19; D: -; J: TRBJ1-1; size: -; DNA: TGTGCCAGTACCCCGCCCCCAGCCGTTAACACTGAAGCTTTCTTT; CDR3: CASTPPPAVNTEAFF
length: 13; V: TRBV9; D: TRBD1; J: TRBJ2-3; size: -; DNA: TGTGCCAGCAGCGTAACAGGGGCAGATACGCAGTATTTT; CDR3: CASSVTGADTQYF
length: 14; V: TRBV11-3; D: -; J: TRBJ2-7; size: -; DNA: TGTGCCAGCAGCTTATCGGCGGACCCCTACGAGCAGTACTTC; CDR3: CASSLSADPYEQYF
length: 13; V: TRBV10-2; D: -; J: TRBJ2-3; size: -; DNA: TGCGCCAGCAGACTAGCTAATACAGATACGCAGTATTTT; CDR3: CASRLANTDTQYF
length: 15; V: TRBV2; D: -; J: TRBJ2-2; size: -; DNA: TGTGCCAGCAGGACCTGGGTCTTGGGGACCGGGGAGCTGTTTTTT; CDR3: CASRTWVLGTGELFF
length: 13; V: TRBV7-8; D: TRBD2; J: TRBJ2-1; size: -; DNA: TGTGCCTCCGCGGCGGGAGGGCCCACTGAGCAGTTCTTC; CDR3: CASAAGGPTEQFF
length: 15; V: TRBV27; D: -; J: TRBJ1-5; size: -; DNA: TGTGCCAGCAACCTCAGGATCGGGGGCAATCAGCCCCAGCATTTT; CDR3: CASNLRIGGNQPQHF
length: 15; V: TRBV19; D: -; J: TRBJ1-5; size: -; DNA: TGTGCCAGTAGAAAACAGGTCCATAGCAATCAGCCCCAGCATTTT; CDR3: CASRKQVHSNQPQHF